Listed here are 14 T cell receptor beta chains from one sample, sequenced in a study of circulating tumor DNA in untreated peripheral T-cell lymphoma (dated by TCRdb to about 2021). Libraries came from the immunoSEQ multiplex PCR assay. TCRdb took over this immuneACCESS table, retaining in-frame rearrangements with V and J assigned. Such tables are incomplete; in checked studies, under half of the missing clones stem from an unresolved V gene, and the remainder is unexplained. The table for this sample lists thousands of clones; around 76% of them were counted only once. The top ten clonotypes cover 16% of the sample. The sample taken for sequencing was tumor tissue. These TCRs come from a human donor with peripheral T-cell lymphoma.

The chain couples TRBV6-8 to TRBJ2-1; 9 bases agree with TRBD2. The germline V gene encodes CDR1 MNHGY and CDR2 SAAAGT. CDR3 length equals 14 residues. The V segment lost 5 bases and the J segment 6 bases; nucleotides outside the gene matches: 5. The CDR3 region has the DNA TGTGCCAGCAGTGTTGTAGCGGGAGCCAATGAGCAGTTCTTC. Translating it yields CASSVVAGANEQFF.

The CDR3 bases are TGTGCCAGTAGTGCCACCCTCTATGGCTACACCTTC. Amino acid sequence: CASSATLYGYTF. This chain uses TRBV19 with TRBJ1-2; D not resolved. Trimming pared 5 bases from V and 4 bases from J, leaving 8 bases between. The V gene's germline CDR1 is LNHDA and CDR2 SQIVND (reference sequence). The CDR3 consists of 12 residues.

The chain has TRBV5-1 and TRBJ1-3; 8 positions agree with TRBD1. There are 15 residues in the CDR3. Per the germline V gene, CDR1 is SGHRS and CDR2 is YFSETQ. V lost 4 bases and J lost 1; bases outside the gene matches: 4. The CDR3 loop is CASSATGASGNTIYF. The CDR3 nucleotides are TGCGCCAGCAGCGCGACAGGGGCATCTGGAAACACCATATATTTT.

The chain uses TRBV2 and TRBJ1-2, with 7 bases lining up with TRBD1. V lost 7 bases to trimming and J lost 7 bases; unmatched junction nucleotides: 12. Germline CDR1 reads SNHLY; CDR2 reads FYNNEI. The CDR3 has 14 residues. The CDR3: CASTPGQTRSGYTF. The CDR3 region has the DNA TGTGCCAGCACCCCGGGACAGACCCGTTCTGGCTACACCTTC.

This clone has a handful of counts. DNA for the CDR3: TGTGCCAGCAGCCGCTTGACTAGCGGGGCTCGGAAAATCTTCCAAGAGACCCAGTACTTC. It yields the protein CASSRLTSGARKIFQETQYF. The chain recombines TRBV14 with TRBJ2-5; 11 bases are a match to TRBD2. Trimming cost V 4 bases and J 1 base; bases outside gene matches: 17. CDR3 length: 20 residues. Germline values: CDR1 SGHDN, CDR2 FVKESK.

The genes are TRBV30 and TRBJ2-5; D is ambiguous. This CDR3 contains 12 residues. Between the trimmed V and J ends, which lost 4 bases and 11 bases, there was a span of 17 bases. Germline-derived CDR1 and CDR2 are GTSNPN and SVGIG (reference sequence). The CDR3 reads CAWNLLTPDQYF. The CDR3, as DNA: TGTGCCTGGAATTTACTCACCCCTGATCAGTACTTC.

The V gene is TRBV6-8, the J gene TRBJ2-5; D is undetermined. The V end was cut by 2 bases, the J end by 1 base, with 8 bases between. Germline V gene data show CDR1 as MNHGY and CDR2 as SAAAGT. This CDR3 has 14 residues. The CDR3 sequence is CASSYGQPQETQYF. CDR3 nucleotides: TGTGCCAGCAGTTACGGGCAGCCCCAAGAGACCCAGTACTTC.

In its sample, this clone was seen once. The chain has TRBV16 and TRBJ1-1, with a weak D call TRBD1 (6 bases). Germline V gene data show CDR1 as KGHSY and CDR2 as FQNENV. This CDR3 region has 15 residues. Trimming took off 4 bases at V and 1 base at J, with 13 bases between the two ends. This CDR3 is CASSPQGSANTEAFF. CDR3 DNA sequence: TGTGCCAGCAGCCCACAGGGATCCGCGAACACTGAAGCTTTCTTT.

The chain couples TRBV11-3 to TRBJ2-2; 7 nucleotides agree with TRBD1. J gave up 5 bases and V 5 bases, and 8 bases lay outside the gene matches. The CDR3 contains 15 residues. Per germline, CDR1 SGHNT and CDR2 YENEEA. CDR3 residues: CASSPRQGGTGELFF. DNA of the CDR3: TGTGCCAGCAGCCCCCGACAGGGTGGGACCGGGGAGCTGTTTTTT.

The rearrangement joins TRBV19 to TRBJ1-2; no firm D call. Germline CDR1 is LNHDA and CDR2 is SQIVND (reference sequence). This CDR3 has 14 amino acids. Trimming pared 4 bases from V and 0 bases from J, leaving 9 bases between. The CDR3, as DNA: TGTGCCAGTAGTAGTCGTCGGGCTAACTATGGCTACACCTTC. Translation: CASSSRRANYGYTF.

The chain links TRBV18 to TRBJ2-7, with D unclear. The germline V gene encodes CDR1 KGHSH and CDR2 LQKENI. Trimming left V 0 bases short and J 6 bases short, with 12 bases between. CDR3 size: 14 residues. The CDR3 region is CASSPPAERSEQYF. The CDR3 DNA follows: TGTGCCAGCTCACCACCGGCAGAACGGTCCGAGCAGTACTTC.

This chain uses TRBV11-3 with TRBJ2-4; possibly TRBD2 for D (6 bases). Trimming took off 3 bases at V and 3 bases at J, with 15 bases between the two ends. The length of the CDR3 is 16 residues. CDR1 SGHNT and CDR2 YENEEA come from the germline V gene. In DNA, the CDR3 is TGTGCCAGCAGCTTGGACGGAGGGAGTGGCAAAAACATTCAGTACTTC. Translated, it gives CASSLDGGSGKNIQYF.

This chain links TRBV28 with TRBJ1-4; D is unclear. CDR3 length: 12 residues. The V and J ends lost 2 bases and 5 bases respectively, with 3 bases between them. CDR1 and CDR2 from the germline V gene are MDHEN and SYDVKM. This CDR3 is CASSLRNEKLFF. Here the CDR3 DNA reads TGTGCCAGCAGTTTACGGAATGAAAAACTGTTTTTT.

DNA for the CDR3: TGTGCCAGCTCACCCGAGACAGGGGGCTTTTCGGAAGCTTTCTTT. Translating it yields CASSPETGGFSEAFF. J is TRBJ1-1 and V is TRBV18; the match to TRBD1 covers 10 bases. CDR3 length: 15 residues. Per the germline V gene, CDR1 is KGHSH and CDR2 is LQKENI. V was clipped by 3 bases and J by 8 bases; unmatched bases: 9.